A selection of T cell receptor beta chains follows, all from one sample in a study of shared clonotypes between healthy human individuals. Produced via immunoSEQ multiplex PCR; TCRdb's table is partial and in-frame only. Here the sample spans approximately 980,000 clones, 70% to 85% being singletons. The sample taken for sequencing was memory CD4+ T cells sorted from blood. These receptors originate from a man aged 18 to 30 in good health. CDR3s include the opening cysteine and the closing phenylalanine or tryptophan. D genes are given only for firm matches. Not all rows give a size; the values are once, few, many and, for expanded clones, a class.

CDR3aa	CDR3nt	d_gene	v_gene	j_gene	abundance
CASSQALGQSNTEAFF	TGTGCCAGCAGCCAAGCTTTGGGACAGTCGAACACTGAAGCTTTCTTT	TRBD1	TRBV4-2	TRBJ1-1	few
CASRGGTINNSPLHF	TGTGCCAGCAGGGGGGGGACAATTAATAATTCACCCCTCCACTTT	NA	TRBV2	TRBJ1-6	NA
CASSLGGRGTYEQYF	TGCGCCAGCAGCTTGGGGGGGAGAGGGACCTACGAGCAGTACTTC	NA	TRBV5-1	TRBJ2-7	NA
CASTTGGGGYTF	TGTGCCAGCACCACAGGGGGAGGTGGCTACACCTTC	TRBD1	TRBV7-9	TRBJ1-2	once
CASSTTGGDLENTEAFF	TGTGCCAGTAGTACTACAGGGGGGGACCTAGAGAACACTGAAGCTTTCTTT	TRBD1	TRBV19	TRBJ1-1	few
CASSPTAGGWETQYF	TGTGCCAGCAGCCCAACTGCGGGCGGATGGGAGACCCAGTACTTC	NA	TRBV7-2	TRBJ2-5	once
CASSQVKGSSYNEQFF	TGCGCCAGCAGCCAGGTCAAGGGGAGCTCCTACAATGAGCAGTTCTTC	NA	TRBV4-1	TRBJ2-1	NA
CASSSQRYNEQFF	TGTGCCAGCAGCTCCCAGCGGTACAATGAGCAGTTCTTC	NA	TRBV11-2	TRBJ2-1	NA
CASSVDWGARNGYTF	TGTGCCAGCAGCGTAGACTGGGGGGCGAGGAATGGCTACACCTTC	NA	TRBV9	TRBJ1-2	NA
CASSPGNNSPLHF	TGTGCCAGCTCACCGGGGAATAATTCACCCCTCCACTTT	NA	TRBV18	TRBJ1-6	few
CAWSVQLLVEQFF	TGTGCCTGGAGTGTACAACTCCTTGTTGAGCAGTTCTTC	NA	TRBV30	TRBJ2-1	NA
CASSSNYGYTF	TGTGCCAGCAGCTCAAACTATGGCTACACCTTC	NA	TRBV9	TRBJ1-2	NA
CASSQVTEVFYGYTF	TGCGCCAGCAGCCAAGTGACAGAAGTATTCTATGGCTACACCTTC	NA	TRBV4-3	TRBJ1-2	NA
CAWSKQENSPLHF	TGTGCCTGGAGTAAACAGGAGAATTCACCCCTCCACTTT	NA	TRBV30	TRBJ1-6	NA
CASTASGLETQYF	TGTGCCAGCACCGCCTCGGGTCTAGAGACCCAGTACTTC	NA	TRBV11-2	TRBJ2-5	NA
CASSVQTSSTDTQYF	TGTGCCAGCTCTGTACAGACTAGCAGCACAGATACGCAGTATTTT	TRBD2	TRBV6-5	TRBJ2-3	few
CASSESGDRSNEQFF	TGTGCCAGCAGTGAATCGGGGGACAGGAGCAATGAGCAGTTCTTC	TRBD1	TRBV25-1	TRBJ2-1	NA
CASSPAGQGNSPLHF	TGCGCCAGCAGCCCCGCCGGACAGGGGAATTCACCCCTCCACTTT	TRBD1	TRBV5-1	TRBJ1-6	few
CSVADLPTEAFF	TGCAGCGTTGCAGATCTCCCCACTGAAGCTTTCTTT	NA	TRBV29-1	TRBJ1-1	NA
CASDPNQGGNGYTF	TGTGCCAGCGACCCCAATCAAGGGGGGAATGGCTACACCTTC	NA	TRBV6-1	TRBJ1-2	NA
CASSSGTSGYNEQFF	TGCGCCAGCAGCAGCGGGACTAGCGGGTACAATGAGCAGTTCTTC	TRBD2	TRBV5-1	TRBJ2-1	few
CASSLLNTEAFF	TGTGCCAGCAGCTTACTTAACACTGAAGCTTTCTTT	NA	TRBV5-5	TRBJ1-1	NA
CATSSPGERNGYTF	TGTGCCACCAGCAGTCCCGGAGAGCGGAATGGCTACACCTTC	NA	TRBV15	TRBJ1-2	few
CASSQGGKGNEKLFF	TGTGCCAGCAGCCAAGGAGGGAAAGGAAATGAAAAACTGTTTTTT	NA	TRBV14	TRBJ1-4	once
CASTNYRVGTEAFF	TGTGCCAGCACCAATTACAGGGTAGGAACTGAAGCTTTCTTT	NA	TRBV28	TRBJ1-1	NA
CASSSSGQKGTDTQYF	TGTGCCAGCAGTTCGTCCGGCCAAAAAGGAACAGATACGCAGTATTTT	NA	TRBV2	TRBJ2-3	NA
CASSSDFWTAGPKNIQYF	TGTGCCAGTAGTTCTGACTTTTGGACAGCGGGCCCCAAAAACATTCAGTACTTC	NA	TRBV19	TRBJ2-4	once
CASSLFPAELTDTQYF	TGCGCCAGCAGCTTGTTCCCAGCGGAACTCACAGATACGCAGTATTTT	NA	TRBV5-1	TRBJ2-3	NA
CASSAAGGGSNEQFF	TGCGCCAGCAGTGCAGCGGGAGGAGGAAGCAATGAGCAGTTCTTC	TRBD2	TRBV10-1	TRBJ2-1	NA
CASSSTGLGWEQYF	TGTGCCAGCAGCAGTACGGGACTTGGGTGGGAGCAGTACTTC	NA	TRBV7-8	TRBJ2-7	NA